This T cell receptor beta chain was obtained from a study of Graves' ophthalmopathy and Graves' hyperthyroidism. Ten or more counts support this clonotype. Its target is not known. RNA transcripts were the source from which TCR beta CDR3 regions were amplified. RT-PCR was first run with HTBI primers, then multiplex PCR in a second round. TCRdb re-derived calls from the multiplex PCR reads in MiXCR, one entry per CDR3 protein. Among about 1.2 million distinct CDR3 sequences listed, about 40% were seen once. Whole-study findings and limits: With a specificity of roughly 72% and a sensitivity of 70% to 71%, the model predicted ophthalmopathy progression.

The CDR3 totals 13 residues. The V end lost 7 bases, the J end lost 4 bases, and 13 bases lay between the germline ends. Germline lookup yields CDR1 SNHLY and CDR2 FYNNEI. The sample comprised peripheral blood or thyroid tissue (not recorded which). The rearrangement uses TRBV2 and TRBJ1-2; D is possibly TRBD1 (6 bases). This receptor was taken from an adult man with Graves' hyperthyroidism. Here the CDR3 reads CASTTSRGYGYTF. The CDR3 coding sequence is TGTGCCAGCACTACGTCCAGGGGCTATGGCTACACCTTC.